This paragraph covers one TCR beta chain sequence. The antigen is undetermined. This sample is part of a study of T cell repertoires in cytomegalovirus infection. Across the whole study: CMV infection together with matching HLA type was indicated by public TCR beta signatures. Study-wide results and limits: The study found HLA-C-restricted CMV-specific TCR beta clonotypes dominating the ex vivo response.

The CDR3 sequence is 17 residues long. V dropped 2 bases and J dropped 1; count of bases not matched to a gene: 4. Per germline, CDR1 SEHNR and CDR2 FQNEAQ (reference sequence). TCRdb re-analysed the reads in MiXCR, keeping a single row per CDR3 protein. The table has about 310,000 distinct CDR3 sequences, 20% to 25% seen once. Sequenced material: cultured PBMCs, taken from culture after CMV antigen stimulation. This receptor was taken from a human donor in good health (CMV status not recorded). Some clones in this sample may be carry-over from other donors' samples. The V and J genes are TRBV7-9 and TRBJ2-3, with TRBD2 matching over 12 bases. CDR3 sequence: CASSLTTSGRGTDTQYF. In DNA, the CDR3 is TGTGCCAGCAGCTTAACGACTAGCGGGAGAGGCACAGATACGCAGTATTTT.